This TCR beta chain is drawn from a study of CD8 T cells in Susac syndrome. General study results and limits: A relatively small number of individuals underwent TCR sequencing and HLA analysis.

RNA was extracted with the RNeasy kit, and a quantity of 0.5 to 1 ug was reverse transcribed using random hexamers. TCRdb re-analysed the immunoSEQ multiplex PCR reads in MiXCR, keeping a single row per CDR3 protein. The table includes 350,000 to 550,000 distinct CDR3 sequences, approximately 85% detected once. Points on this clonotype: Its antigen is undetermined.

In contrast to the negatively isolated CD8+ and CD4+ T cells, TEMRA cells were FACS-enriched. Material for sequencing was CD8+ T cells from PBMCs. This receptor was taken from a human donor with multiple sclerosis.

The CDR3 DNA reads as TGTGCCAGCAGTACGGTGAGCGGGGTCCAAGAGACCCAGTACTTC. Translated, it gives CASSTVSGVQETQYF. This chain connects TRBV27 to TRBJ2-5; TRBD2 matches 7 bases. CDR3 size: 15 residues. The germline V gene encodes CDR1 MNHEY and CDR2 SMNVEV (reference sequence). Trimming removed 5 bases from V and 1 base from J; junction bases left unmatched: 7.